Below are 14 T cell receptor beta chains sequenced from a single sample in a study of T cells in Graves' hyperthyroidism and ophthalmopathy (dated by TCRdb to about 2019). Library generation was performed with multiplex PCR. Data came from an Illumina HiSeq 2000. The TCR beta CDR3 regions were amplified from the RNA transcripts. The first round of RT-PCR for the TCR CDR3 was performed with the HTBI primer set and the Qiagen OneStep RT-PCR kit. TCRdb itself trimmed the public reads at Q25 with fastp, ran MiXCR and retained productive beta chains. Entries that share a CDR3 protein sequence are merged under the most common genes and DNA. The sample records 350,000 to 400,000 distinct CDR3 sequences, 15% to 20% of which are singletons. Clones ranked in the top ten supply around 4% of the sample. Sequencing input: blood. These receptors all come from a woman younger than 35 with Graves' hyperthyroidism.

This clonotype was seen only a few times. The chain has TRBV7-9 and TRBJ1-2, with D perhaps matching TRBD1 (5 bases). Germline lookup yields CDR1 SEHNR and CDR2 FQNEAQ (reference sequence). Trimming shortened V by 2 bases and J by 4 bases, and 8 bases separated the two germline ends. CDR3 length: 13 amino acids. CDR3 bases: TGTGCCAGCAGCTTATTCACAGGCTATGGCTACACCTTC. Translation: CASSLFTGYGYTF.

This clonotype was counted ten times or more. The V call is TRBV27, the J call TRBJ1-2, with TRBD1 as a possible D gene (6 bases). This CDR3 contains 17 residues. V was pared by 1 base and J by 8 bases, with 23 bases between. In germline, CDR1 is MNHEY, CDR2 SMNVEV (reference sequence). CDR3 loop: CASSLFFGRAGTKGYTF. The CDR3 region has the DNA TGTGCCAGCAGTTTATTTTTTGGTCGGGCAGGGACAAAGGGCTACACCTTC.

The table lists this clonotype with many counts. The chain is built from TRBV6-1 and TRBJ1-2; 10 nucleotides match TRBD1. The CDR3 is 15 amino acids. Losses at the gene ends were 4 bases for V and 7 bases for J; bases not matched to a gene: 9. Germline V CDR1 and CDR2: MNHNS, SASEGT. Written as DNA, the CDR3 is TGTGCCAGCAGTGCCAGGGGACAGGGGTTAGTTGGCTACACCTTC. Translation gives CASSARGQGLVGYTF.

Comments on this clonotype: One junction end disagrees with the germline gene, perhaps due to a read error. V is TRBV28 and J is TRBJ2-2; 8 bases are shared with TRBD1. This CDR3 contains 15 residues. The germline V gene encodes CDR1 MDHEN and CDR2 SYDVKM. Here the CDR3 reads CASSPGQGDTGELSF. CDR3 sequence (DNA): TGTGCCAGCAGTCCCGGACAGGGAGACACCGGGGAGCTGTCTTTT.

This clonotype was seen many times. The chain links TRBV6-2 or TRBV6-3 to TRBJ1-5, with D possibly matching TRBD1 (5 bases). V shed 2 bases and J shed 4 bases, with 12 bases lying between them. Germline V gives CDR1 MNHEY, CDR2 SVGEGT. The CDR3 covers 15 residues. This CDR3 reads CASSYGGAANQPQHF. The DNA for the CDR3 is TGTGCCAGCAGTTACGGAGGGGCAGCTAATCAGCCCCAGCATTTT.

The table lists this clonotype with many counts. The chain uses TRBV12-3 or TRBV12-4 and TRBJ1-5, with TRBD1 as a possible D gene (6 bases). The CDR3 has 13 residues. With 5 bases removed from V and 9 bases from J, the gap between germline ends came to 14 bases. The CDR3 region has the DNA TGTGCCAGCAGTCCTGGGGGCCACTCGCCCCAGCATTTT. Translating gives CASSPGGHSPQHF.

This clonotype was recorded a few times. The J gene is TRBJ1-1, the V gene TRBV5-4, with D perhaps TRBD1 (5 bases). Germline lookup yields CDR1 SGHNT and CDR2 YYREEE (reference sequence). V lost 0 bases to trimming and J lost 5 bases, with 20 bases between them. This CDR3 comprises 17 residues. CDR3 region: CASSLDARAERMTEAFF. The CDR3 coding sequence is TGTGCCAGCAGCTTGGATGCCAGGGCCGAACGTATGACTGAAGCTTTCTTT.

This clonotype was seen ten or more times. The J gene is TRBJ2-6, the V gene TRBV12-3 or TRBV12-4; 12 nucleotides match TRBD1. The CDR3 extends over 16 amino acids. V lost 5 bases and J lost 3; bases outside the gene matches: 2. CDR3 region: CASSGTGGVGANVLTF. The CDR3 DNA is TGTGCCAGCAGTGGGACAGGGGGCGTTGGGGCCAACGTCCTGACTTTC.

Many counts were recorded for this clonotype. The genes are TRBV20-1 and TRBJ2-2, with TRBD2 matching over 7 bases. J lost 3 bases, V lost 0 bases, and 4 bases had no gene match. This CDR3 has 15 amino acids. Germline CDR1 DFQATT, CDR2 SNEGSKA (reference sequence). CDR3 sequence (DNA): TGCAGTGCTAGAGAGGGAGGGGTGGACACCGGGGAGCTGTTTTTT. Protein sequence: CSAREGGVDTGELFF.

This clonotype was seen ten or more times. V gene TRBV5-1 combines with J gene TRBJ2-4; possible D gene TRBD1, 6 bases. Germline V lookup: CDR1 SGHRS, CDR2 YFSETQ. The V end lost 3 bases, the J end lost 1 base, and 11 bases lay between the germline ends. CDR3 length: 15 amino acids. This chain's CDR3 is CASSSSGVAKNIQYF. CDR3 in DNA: TGCGCCAGCAGCTCCTCAGGGGTCGCCAAAAACATTCAGTACTTC. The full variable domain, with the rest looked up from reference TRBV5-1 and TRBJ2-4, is KAGVTQTPRYLIKTRGQQVTLSCSPISGHRSVSWYQQTPGQGLQFLFEYFSETQRNKGNFPGRFSGRQFSNSRSEMNVSTLELGDSALYLCASSSSGVAKNIQYFGAGTRLSVL.

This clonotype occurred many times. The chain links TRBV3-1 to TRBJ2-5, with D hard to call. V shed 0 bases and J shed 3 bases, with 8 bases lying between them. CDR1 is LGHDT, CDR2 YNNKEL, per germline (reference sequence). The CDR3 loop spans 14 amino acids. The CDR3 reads CASSQESSEETQYF. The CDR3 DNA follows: TGTGCCAGCAGCCAAGAAAGTTCCGAAGAGACCCAGTACTTC.

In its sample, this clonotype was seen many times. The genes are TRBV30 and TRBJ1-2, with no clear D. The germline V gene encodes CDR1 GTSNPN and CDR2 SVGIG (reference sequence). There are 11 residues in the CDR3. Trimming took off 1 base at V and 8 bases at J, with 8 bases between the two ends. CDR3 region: CAWSEWGGYTF. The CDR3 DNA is TGTGCCTGGAGTGAGTGGGGAGGCTACACCTTC.

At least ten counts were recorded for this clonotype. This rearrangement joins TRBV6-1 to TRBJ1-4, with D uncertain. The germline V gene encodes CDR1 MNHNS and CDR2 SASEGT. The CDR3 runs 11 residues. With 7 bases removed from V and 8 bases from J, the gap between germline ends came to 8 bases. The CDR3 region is CASTIGEKLFF. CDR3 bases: TGTGCCAGCACGATAGGCGAAAAACTGTTTTTT.

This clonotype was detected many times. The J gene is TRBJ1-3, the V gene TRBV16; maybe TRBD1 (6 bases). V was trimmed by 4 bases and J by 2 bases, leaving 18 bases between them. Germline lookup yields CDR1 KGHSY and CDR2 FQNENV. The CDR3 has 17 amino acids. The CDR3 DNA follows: TGTGCCAGCAGCCGAGAGCTTCAGGGGTATGCTGGAAACACCATATATTTT. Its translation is CASSRELQGYAGNTIYF.